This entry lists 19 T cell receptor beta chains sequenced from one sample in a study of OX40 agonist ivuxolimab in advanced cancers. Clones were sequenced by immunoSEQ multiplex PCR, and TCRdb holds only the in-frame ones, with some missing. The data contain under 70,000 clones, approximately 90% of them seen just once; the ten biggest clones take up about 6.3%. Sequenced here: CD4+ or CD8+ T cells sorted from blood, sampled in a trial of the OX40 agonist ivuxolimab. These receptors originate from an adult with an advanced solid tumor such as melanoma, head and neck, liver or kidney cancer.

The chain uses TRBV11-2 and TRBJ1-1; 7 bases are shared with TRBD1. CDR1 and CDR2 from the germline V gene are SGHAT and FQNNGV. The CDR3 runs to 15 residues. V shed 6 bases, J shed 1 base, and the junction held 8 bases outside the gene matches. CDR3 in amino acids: CASRAEGTANTEAFF. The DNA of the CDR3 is TGTGCCAGCAGAGCTGAAGGGACAGCGAACACTGAAGCTTTCTTT.

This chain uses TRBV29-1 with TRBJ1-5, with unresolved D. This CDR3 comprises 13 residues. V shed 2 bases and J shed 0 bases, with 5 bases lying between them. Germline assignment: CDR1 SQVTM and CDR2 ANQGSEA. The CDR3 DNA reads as TGCAGCGTTGAATATGATAGCAATCAGCCCCAGCATTTT. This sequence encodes CSVEYDSNQPQHF.

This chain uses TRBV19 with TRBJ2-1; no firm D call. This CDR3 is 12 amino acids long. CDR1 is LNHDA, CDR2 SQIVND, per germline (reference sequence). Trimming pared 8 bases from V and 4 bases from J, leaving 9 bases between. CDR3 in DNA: TGTGCCAGTGCTTATGGTTACAATGAGCAGTTCTTC. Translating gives CASAYGYNEQFF.

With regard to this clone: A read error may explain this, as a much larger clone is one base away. The CDR3, as DNA: TGTGCCAGCAGCGTAGGGACAGGGCGCTATGGCTACACCTTC. Translated: CASSVGTGRYGYTF. The V and J genes are TRBV9 and TRBJ1-2; TRBD1 agrees at 8 bases. CDR1 is SGDLS and CDR2 is YYNGEE in the germline V gene. There are 14 residues in the CDR3. Trimming removed 0 bases from V and 4 bases from J; junction bases left unmatched: 2.

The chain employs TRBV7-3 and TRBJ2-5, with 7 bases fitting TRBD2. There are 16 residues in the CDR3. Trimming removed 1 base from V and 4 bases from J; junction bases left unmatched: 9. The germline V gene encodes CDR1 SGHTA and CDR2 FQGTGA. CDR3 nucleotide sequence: TGTGCCAGCAGCTTAATGGGCCAGGGAGGGACAGAGACCCAGTACTTC. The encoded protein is CASSLMGQGGTETQYF.

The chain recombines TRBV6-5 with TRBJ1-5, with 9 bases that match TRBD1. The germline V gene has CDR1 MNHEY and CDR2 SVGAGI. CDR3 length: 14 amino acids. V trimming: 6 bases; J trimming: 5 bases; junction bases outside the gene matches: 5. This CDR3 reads CASRPGQGYQPQHF. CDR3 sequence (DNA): TGTGCCAGCAGACCGGGACAGGGATATCAGCCCCAGCATTTT.

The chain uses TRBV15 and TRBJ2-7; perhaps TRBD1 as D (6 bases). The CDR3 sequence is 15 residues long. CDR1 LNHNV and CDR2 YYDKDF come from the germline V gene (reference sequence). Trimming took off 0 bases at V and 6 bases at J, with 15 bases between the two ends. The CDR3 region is CATSRDLRGISEQYF. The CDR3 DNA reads TGTGCCACCAGCAGAGATCTAAGGGGGATCAGCGAGCAGTACTTC.

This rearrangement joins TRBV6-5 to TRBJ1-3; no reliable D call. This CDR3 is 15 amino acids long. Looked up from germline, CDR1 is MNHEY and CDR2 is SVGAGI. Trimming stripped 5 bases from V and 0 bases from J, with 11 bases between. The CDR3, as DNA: TGTGCCAGCAGTGGGCCGCGCCTCTCTGGAAACACCATATATTTT. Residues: CASSGPRLSGNTIYF.

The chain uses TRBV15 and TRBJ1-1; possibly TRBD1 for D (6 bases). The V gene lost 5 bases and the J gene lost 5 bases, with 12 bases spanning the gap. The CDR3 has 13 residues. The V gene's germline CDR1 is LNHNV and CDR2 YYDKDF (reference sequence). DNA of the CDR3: TGTGCCACCAGCTTCATGGGGGCAACTGAAGCTTTCTTT. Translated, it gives CATSFMGATEAFF.

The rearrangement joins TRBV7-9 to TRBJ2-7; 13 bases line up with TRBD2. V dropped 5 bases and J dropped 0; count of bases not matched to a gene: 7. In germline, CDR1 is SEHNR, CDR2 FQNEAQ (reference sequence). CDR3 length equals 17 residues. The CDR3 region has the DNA TGTGCCAGCAGCGCAGGACTAGCGGGGGCTAACTCCTACGAGCAGTACTTC. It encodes CASSAGLAGANSYEQYF.

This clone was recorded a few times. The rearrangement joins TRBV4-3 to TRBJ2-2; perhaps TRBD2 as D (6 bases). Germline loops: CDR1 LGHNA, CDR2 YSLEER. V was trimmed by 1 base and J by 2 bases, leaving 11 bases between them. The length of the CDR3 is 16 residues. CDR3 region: CASSQGPGGNTGELFF. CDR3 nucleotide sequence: TGCGCCAGCAGCCAAGGTCCCGGGGGAAACACCGGGGAGCTGTTTTTT.

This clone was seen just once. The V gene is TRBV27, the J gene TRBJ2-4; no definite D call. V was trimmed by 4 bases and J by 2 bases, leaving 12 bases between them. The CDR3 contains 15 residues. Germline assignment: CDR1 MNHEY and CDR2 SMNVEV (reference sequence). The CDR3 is CASSSWSWSKNIQYF. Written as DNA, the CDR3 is TGTGCCAGCAGTTCTTGGAGCTGGTCCAAAAACATTCAGTACTTC.

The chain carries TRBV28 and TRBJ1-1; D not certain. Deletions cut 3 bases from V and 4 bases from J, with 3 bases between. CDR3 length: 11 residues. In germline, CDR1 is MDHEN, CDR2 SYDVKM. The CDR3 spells CASSFSTEAFF. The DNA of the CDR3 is TGTGCCAGCAGTTTTAGCACTGAAGCTTTCTTT.

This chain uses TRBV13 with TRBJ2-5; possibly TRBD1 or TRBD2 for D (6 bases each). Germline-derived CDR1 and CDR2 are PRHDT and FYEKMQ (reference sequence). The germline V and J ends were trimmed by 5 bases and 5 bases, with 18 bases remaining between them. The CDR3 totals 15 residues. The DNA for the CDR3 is TGTGCCAGCAGCCCCGGGACTCAGGGGCTGGAGACCCAGTACTTC. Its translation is CASSPGTQGLETQYF.

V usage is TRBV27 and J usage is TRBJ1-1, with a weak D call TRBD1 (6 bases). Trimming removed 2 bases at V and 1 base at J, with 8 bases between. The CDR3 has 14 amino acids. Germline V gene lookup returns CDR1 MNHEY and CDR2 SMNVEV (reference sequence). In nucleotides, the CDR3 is TGTGCCAGCAGTTTAAGAGGGGGGAACACTGAAGCTTTCTTT. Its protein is CASSLRGGNTEAFF.

CDR3 in DNA: TGTGCCAGCAGCTTAGCGGGGAGCTCCTACGAGCAGTACTTC. Its translation is CASSLAGSSYEQYF. V gene TRBV9 combines with J gene TRBJ2-7; TRBD2 agrees at 8 bases. Trimming at V came to 4 bases and at J to 0 bases, leaving 3 bases not matched to a gene. The germline V gene encodes CDR1 SGDLS and CDR2 YYNGEE. The CDR3 is 14 residues long.

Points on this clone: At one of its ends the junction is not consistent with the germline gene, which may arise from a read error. Here the CDR3 reads CAISEAVKGNTEAFF. The CDR3 DNA sequence: TGTGCCATTAGTGAAGCGGTAAAGGGGAACACTGAAGCTTTCTTT. This sequence joins TRBV10-3 and TRBJ1-1; D is ambiguous. Germline V lookup: CDR1 ENHRY, CDR2 SYGVKD. The CDR3 sequence is 15 residues long.

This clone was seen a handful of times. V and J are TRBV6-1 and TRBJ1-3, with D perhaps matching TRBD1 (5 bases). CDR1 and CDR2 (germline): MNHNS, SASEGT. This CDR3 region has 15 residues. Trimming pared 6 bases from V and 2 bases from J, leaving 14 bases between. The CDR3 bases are TGTGCCAGCAGATTTGGGGGTAATACTGGAAACACCATATATTTT. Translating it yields CASRFGGNTGNTIYF.

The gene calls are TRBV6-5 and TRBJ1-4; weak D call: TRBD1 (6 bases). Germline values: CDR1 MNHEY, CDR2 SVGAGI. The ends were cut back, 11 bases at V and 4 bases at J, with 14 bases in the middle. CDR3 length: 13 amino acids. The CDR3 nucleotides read TGTGCCTCGGCGGGGGGCCTTAATGAAAAACTGTTTTTT. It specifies CASAGGLNEKLFF.